A single sample is the source of the 14 T cell receptor beta chains below, sequenced in a study of blood T cell repertoires in COVID-19. This table comes from immunoSEQ multiplex PCR, and its TCRdb copy is limited to in-frame clones, with some not included. The sample has under 200,000 clones; 83% are singletons. The sample comprised peripheral blood. The receptors were gathered from a woman aged 40 to 50 with acute or convalescent COVID-19.

This chain uses TRBV27 with TRBJ2-1; maybe TRBD2 (6 bases). V was trimmed by 7 bases and J by 9 bases, leaving 34 bases between them. The CDR3 sequence is 19 residues long. Germline CDR1 and CDR2: MNHEY and SMNVEV (reference sequence). Here the CDR3 DNA reads TGTGCCAGCACCCGATTCTCTAAGGATCTAGCGCCGGAAATAGGTGAGCAGTTCTTC. The encoded protein is CASTRFSKDLAPEIGEQFF.

The CDR3: CASSKGEGDTEAFF. CDR3 nucleotide sequence: TGTGCCAGCAGCAAAGGGGAGGGGGACACTGAAGCTTTCTTT. The V gene is TRBV21-1, the J gene TRBJ1-1. TRBV21-1 is deemed a pseudogene. This CDR3 spans 14 amino acids.

V usage is TRBV12-3 or TRBV12-4 and J usage is TRBJ1-2; D is perhaps TRBD1 (5 bases). This CDR3 spans 13 amino acids. V lost 2 bases to trimming and J lost 5 bases, with 9 bases between them. Here the CDR3 reads CASSLRGSYGYTF. DNA of the CDR3: TGTGCCAGCAGTTTAAGGGGTTCTTATGGCTACACCTTC.

The genes are TRBV11-2 and TRBJ2-2, with D uncertain. The germline V gene has CDR1 SGHAT and CDR2 FQNNGV. The germline V and J ends were trimmed by 1 base and 3 bases, with 6 bases remaining between them. CDR3 length: 14 residues. CDR3: CASSLVRYTGELFF. CDR3 sequence (DNA): TGTGCCAGCAGCTTAGTCAGGTACACCGGGGAGCTGTTTTTT.

In nucleotides, the CDR3 is TGCAGCGTCGTGACGGGAGGATCCTACGAGCAGTACTTC. The encoded protein is CSVVTGGSYEQYF. The chain couples TRBV29-1 to TRBJ2-7; TRBD2 aligns across 7 bases. V trimming: 6 bases; J trimming: 1 base; junction bases outside the gene matches: 6. The CDR3 length is 13 residues. Germline CDR1 SQVTM, CDR2 ANQGSEA.

The chain couples TRBV2 to TRBJ2-1; D unresolved. In germline, CDR1 is SNHLY, CDR2 FYNNEI. The CDR3 extends over 14 amino acids. V lost 4 bases and J lost 1, with 8 bases in between. In nucleotides, the CDR3 is TGTGCCAGCAGTGCAGACTCATCCTACAATGAGCAGTTCTTC. Protein sequence: CASSADSSYNEQFF.

The CDR3 region has the DNA TGTGCCAGCAGGCTAGTATTCCGTGACAATGAGCAGTTCTTC. This translates into CASRLVFRDNEQFF. The chain employs TRBV2 and TRBJ2-1; no firm D call. Trimming removed 6 bases at V and 5 bases at J, with 14 bases between. The CDR3 consists of 14 residues. Germline CDR1 and CDR2: SNHLY and FYNNEI.

This chain links TRBV28 with TRBJ2-7, with 7 bases lining up with TRBD2. The CDR3 is 14 residues long. V lost 4 bases, J lost 2 bases, and 5 bases stayed unmatched. From germline, CDR1 is MDHEN and CDR2 SYDVKM. The CDR3 nucleotides are TGTGCCAGCAGTTCGGCTAGCGGAACCTACGAGCAGTACTTC. Its translation is CASSSASGTYEQYF.

J is TRBJ2-2 and V is TRBV3-1 (or the pseudogene TRBV3-2); tentatively, D is TRBD1 (6 bases). CDR3 length: 14 amino acids. The V end lost 0 bases, the J end lost 6 bases, and 8 bases lay between the germline ends. Germline V gene sequence: CDR1 LGHDT, CDR2 YNNKEL (reference sequence). CDR3 nucleotides: TGTGCCAGCAGCCAAGACAGGGGTCCCGGGGAGCTGTTTTTT. It translates to CASSQDRGPGELFF.

V is TRBV4-1 and J is TRBJ2-7; a weak D match, TRBD2 (5 bases). V shed 3 bases and J shed 5 bases, with 11 bases lying between them. The CDR3 contains 13 residues. Germline CDR1 is MGHRA and CDR2 is YSYEKL. The CDR3 DNA is TGCGCCAGCAGCCAGTCAGGAGGAGACGAGCAGTACTTC. This sequence encodes CASSQSGGDEQYF.

The gene calls are TRBV5-1 and TRBJ2-1, with no clear D. This CDR3 region has 14 residues. Trimming left V 0 bases short and J 5 bases short, with 9 bases between. Germline V CDR1 and CDR2: SGHRS, YFSETQ. The CDR3: CASSLGLEDNEQFF. In DNA, the CDR3 is TGCGCCAGCAGCTTGGGGCTAGAGGACAATGAGCAGTTCTTC. Supplemented by reference TRBV5-1 and TRBJ2-1, the full variable domain reads KAGVTQTPRYLIKTRGQQVTLSCSPISGHRSVSWYQQTPGQGLQFLFEYFSETQRNKGNFPGRFSGRQFSNSRSEMNVSTLELGDSALYLCASSLGLEDNEQFFGPGTRLTVL.

The chain joins TRBV24-1 to TRBJ2-1; TRBD2 agrees at 7 bases. The V segment lost 10 bases and the J segment 5 bases; nucleotides outside the gene matches: 7. Germline V gene lookup returns CDR1 KGHDR and CDR2 SFDVKD. The CDR3 has 13 amino acids. CDR3 residues: CATAGQTNNEQFF. The DNA of the CDR3 is TGTGCCACAGCGGGGCAGACTAACAATGAGCAGTTCTTC.

This chain uses TRBV29-1 with TRBJ1-1; D gene uncertain. Germline-derived CDR1 and CDR2 are SQVTM and ANQGSEA. Deletions cut 3 bases from V and 0 bases from J, with 5 bases between. The CDR3 runs to 12 residues. CDR3 sequence (DNA): TGCAGCGTTGACGGTATGAACACTGAAGCTTTCTTT. Its translation: CSVDGMNTEAFF.

This clone has just a few counts. Here the CDR3 reads CAISEGVNTEAFF. CDR3 bases: TGTGCCATCAGTGAGGGAGTGAACACTGAAGCTTTCTTT. The chain links TRBV10-3 to TRBJ1-1; no reliable D call. Germline values: CDR1 ENHRY, CDR2 SYGVKD. The CDR3 totals 13 residues. V was pared by 2 bases and J by 0 bases, with 4 bases between.